This T cell receptor beta chain is from a study of regulatory T cells in long-lasting Graves disease. Time point meaning: persistent/refractory GD, antithyroid drugs over 5 years with positive TRAb. PBMC-extracted RNA yielded the TCR library. Note on this clonotype: No antigen is known for it.

Arm-PCR of CDR3 regions and iRepertoire HTBI primers were the basis on which TCR beta libraries were built. In the original analysis: Overall, samples carried approximately 56 TRBV and 13 to 15 TRBJ segments. TCRdb itself ran the multiplex PCR reads through MiXCR, one entry per CDR3 protein. TCRdb, not the original authors, processed these V and J calls. Of about 400,000 distinct CDR3 sequences listed, 20% were seen once; the top ten hold less than 25%. Germline trimming cut 6 bases from V and 1 base from J; bases unmatched to any gene: 5. This CDR3 is built from 14 residues. Study-level points and caveats: TRBV28 was favored in persistent disease, as were TRBJ1-2 and TRBJ2-5. Lower TCR diversity characterized persistent Graves' patients relative to newly diagnosed patients.

This TCR derives from a female donor with Graves disease. The rearrangement uses TRBV12-3 or TRBV12-4 and TRBJ2-5; 7 nucleotides agree with TRBD2. Material: peripheral blood mononuclear cells (PBMCs), obtained when the disease was refractory, from a patient treated with antithyroid drugs. The CDR3 loop is CASSQRGAQETQYF. The CDR3 DNA reads TGTGCCAGCAGCCAGCGGGGCGCCCAAGAGACCCAGTACTTC.